This TCR beta chain originates from a study of a mutant IDH1 vaccine in newly diagnosed glioma. Study as a whole: Patients were started on vaccination 4-6 weeks after radiotherapy alone, or with temozolomide cycles.

The CDR3 runs 14 residues. V was clipped by 6 bases and J by 4 bases; unmatched bases: 6. Germline V gene lookup returns CDR1 KGHSY and CDR2 FQNENV. Sequencing was performed with immunoSEQ multiplex PCR; in TCRdb, only in-frame clones are kept and a portion is missing. The sample shows some 60,000 clones, under 85% of them seen only once. Time point specified: week 11, during vaccination. Doses comprised 300 ug of mutant IDH1 20-mer peptide each, plus topical imiquimod. Notes on this clone: Its antigen remains unknown.

The material was PBMCs, obtained from a glioma patient whose treatment included an IDH1 peptide vaccine. This clonotype was sampled from a man aged 25 to 45 with glioma. V is TRBV16 and J is TRBJ1-1; 9 nucleotides line up with TRBD1. Here the CDR3 reads CASSPYRGLTEAFF. DNA of the CDR3: TGTGCCAGCAGTCCCTACAGGGGGCTCACTGAAGCTTTCTTT.